The clone carrying this TCR beta chain was seen many times. Its antigen is as yet unknown. Molecules of cDNA were individually given unique molecular identifiers that were attached to them. TCRdb re-called the 5' RACE reads with MiXCR, one entry per CDR3 protein. The profile shows about 35,000 distinct CDR3 sequences, 4.7% of them singletons. This specimen belongs to a study of early T cells in non-severe SARS-CoV-2 infection. Study information: Investigators sequenced bulk RNA drawn from unsorted whole blood, and chains remained unpaired. Findings and caveats of the study: The VDJdb matching leaned toward anti-spike CD8 responses and overlooked private and CD4 specificities.

This CDR3 comprises 14 residues. CDR1 and CDR2 (germline): PRHDT, FYEKMQ (reference sequence). V was shortened by 5 bases and J by 4 bases, with 15 bases between the two germline ends. The sequencing sample was made of whole blood. This receptor was obtained from an adult who was a healthcare worker with PCR-confirmed SARS-CoV-2 infection or an uninfected control (not recorded which). The V gene is TRBV13, the J gene TRBJ2-7, with D perhaps assigned TRBD1 or TRBD2 (7 bases each). The CDR3 region is CASSQRQGGYEQYF. Written as DNA, the CDR3 is TGTGCCAGCAGCCAGAGACAGGGAGGGTACGAGCAGTACTTC.